This T cell receptor beta chain was found in a study of beta chain features in type 1 diabetes. CDR3 length: 15 amino acids. V was trimmed by 2 bases and J by 3 bases, leaving 14 bases between them. CDR1 is SGDLS and CDR2 is YYNGEE in the germline V gene. A CD45RO/CCR7/CD25/CD127/CD95/CD27 panel sorted naive, central memory, regulatory and stem cell-like memory CD4+ cells. The entirety of the isolated RNA underwent reverse transcription, so expressed TCRB transcripts were sequenced. The assay was immunoSEQ multiplex PCR, and TCRdb's table has in-frame clones only and misses some. Found here are over 650,000 clones, about 14% of them singletons; the top ten hold approximately 0.042%. This clone was recorded a few times. What it recognizes is unknown. The study's findings and limits: People with Type 1 diabetes carried modestly yet significantly shorter TCRB CDR3s in all four CD4+ subsets.

The TCR was taken from a man younger than 30 with type 1 diabetes. The material sequenced was naive CD4+ T cells from blood. The genes are TRBV9 and TRBJ1-2; weak D call: TRBD1 (5 bases). The CDR3 region is CASSVAGTADYGYTF. As DNA, the CDR3 is TGTGCCAGCAGCGTTGCCGGGACGGCCGACTATGGCTACACCTTC. Together with reference TRBV9 and TRBJ1-2, the CDR3 gives the full variable domain: DSGVTQTPKHLITATGQRVTLRCSPRSGDLSVYWYQQSLDQGLQFLIQYYNGEERAKGNILERFSAQQFPDLHSELNLSSLELGDSALYFCASSVAGTADYGYTFGSGTRLTVV.